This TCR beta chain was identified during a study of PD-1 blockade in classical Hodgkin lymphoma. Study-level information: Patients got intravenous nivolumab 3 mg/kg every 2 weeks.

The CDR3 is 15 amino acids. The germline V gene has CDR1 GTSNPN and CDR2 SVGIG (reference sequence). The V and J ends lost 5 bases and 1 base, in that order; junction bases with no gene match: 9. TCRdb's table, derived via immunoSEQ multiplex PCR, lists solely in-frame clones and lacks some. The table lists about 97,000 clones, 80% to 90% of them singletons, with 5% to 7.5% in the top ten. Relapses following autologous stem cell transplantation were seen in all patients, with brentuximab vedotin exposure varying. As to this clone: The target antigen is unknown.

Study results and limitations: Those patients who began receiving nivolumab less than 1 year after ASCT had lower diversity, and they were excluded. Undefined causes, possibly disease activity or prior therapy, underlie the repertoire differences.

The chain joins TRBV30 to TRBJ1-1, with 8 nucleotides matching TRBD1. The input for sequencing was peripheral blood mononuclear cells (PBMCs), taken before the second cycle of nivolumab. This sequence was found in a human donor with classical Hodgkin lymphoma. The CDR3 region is CAWVDRAVWNTEAFF. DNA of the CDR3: TGTGCCTGGGTGGACAGGGCGGTTTGGAACACTGAAGCTTTCTTT.